One and the same sample provided the 22 T cell receptor beta chains below, sequenced in a study of blood T cell repertoires in COVID-19. Method: immunoSEQ multiplex PCR; TCRdb's copy keeps in-frame clones and lacks some. This table has 150,000 to 250,000 clones, roughly 82% appearing once. Sequenced: PBMCs or T cells enriched from blood (not recorded which). These receptor sequences come from a man in his forties who had recovered from COVID-19.

The chain uses TRBV7-9 and TRBJ2-3; TRBD2 matches at 9 bases. This CDR3 comprises 15 residues. V lost 10 bases to trimming and J lost 4 bases; unmatched junction nucleotides: 12. Germline assignment: CDR1 SEHNR and CDR2 FQNEAQ (reference sequence). CDR3 coding DNA: TGTGCCACCACCGGGGTAGCGGGAGCCCCAGATACGCAGTATTTT. Translation gives CATTGVAGAPDTQYF.

The rearrangement links TRBV20-1 to TRBJ1-1; no clear D gene. This CDR3 comprises 11 residues. Trimming shortened V by 5 bases and J by 1 base, and 5 bases separated the two germline ends. Germline lookup yields CDR1 DFQATT and CDR2 SNEGSKA (reference sequence). The CDR3 spells CSAPSNTEAFF. CDR3 nucleotide sequence: TGCAGTGCTCCTTCGAACACTGAAGCTTTCTTT.

This chain uses TRBV7-2 with TRBJ2-3, with TRBD2 identical over 11 bases. Looked up from germline, CDR1 is SGHTA and CDR2 is FQGNSA. CDR3 length: 16 amino acids. J gave up 2 bases and V 3 bases, and 4 bases lay outside the gene matches. CDR3 region: CASSFRSGRVTDTQYF. DNA of the CDR3: TGTGCCAGCAGCTTTCGTAGCGGGAGGGTCACAGATACGCAGTATTTT. Supplemented by reference TRBV7-2 and TRBJ2-3, the full variable domain reads GAGVSQSPSNKVTEKGKDVELRCDPISGHTALYWYRQSLGQGLEFLIYFQGNSAPDKSGLPSDRFSAERTGGSVSTLTIQRTQQEDSAVYLCASSFRSGRVTDTQYFGPGTRLTVL.

This clone was detected a few times. The gene calls are TRBV19 and TRBJ1-2; weak D call: TRBD1 (6 bases). V was shortened by 9 bases and J by 4 bases, with 18 bases between the two germline ends. CDR3 length: 14 residues. Germline V gene sequence: CDR1 LNHDA, CDR2 SQIVND (reference sequence). The CDR3 nucleotides are TGTGCCAGCGCCGCCTCAGGGGAGCTCTATGGCTACACCTTC. This translates into CASAASGELYGYTF. The full variable domain, rest sourced from reference TRBV19 and TRBJ1-2, is DGGITQSPKYLFRKEGQNVTLSCEQNLNHDAMYWYRQDPGQGLRLIYYSQIVNDFQKGDIAEGYSVSREKKESFPLTVTSAQKNPTAFYLCASAASGELYGYTFGSGTRLTVV.

This rearrangement joins TRBV7-2 to TRBJ2-1; D unresolved. This CDR3 is built from 13 residues. The V gene's germline CDR1 is SGHTA and CDR2 FQGNSA. V was cut by 7 bases and J by 4 bases, with 11 bases left in between. The CDR3 DNA reads TGTGCCAGCATTATGGTCGGGTACAATGAGCAGTTCTTC. This gives the protein CASIMVGYNEQFF.

This clone has just a few counts. The rearrangement links TRBV7-6 to TRBJ2-5; D may be TRBD1 (5 bases). V was clipped by 4 bases and J by 4 bases, with 13 bases between them. The CDR3 extends over 14 amino acids. The germline CDR1 and CDR2 sequences are SGHVS and FNYEAQ. The CDR3 sequence: CASSWRQIAETQYF. The CDR3 DNA sequence: TGTGCCAGCAGCTGGCGACAGATCGCAGAGACCCAGTACTTC.

The chain joins TRBV5-6 to TRBJ2-6; 10 bases fit TRBD1. The CDR3 has 17 residues. V lost 4 bases to trimming and J lost 4 bases; unmatched junction nucleotides: 8. The germline V gene encodes CDR1 SGHDT and CDR2 YYEEEE. In DNA form, the CDR3 reads TGTGCCAGCAGCCGGAGACAGGGGGCGAAAGGGGCCAACGTCCTGACTTTC. It is translated as CASSRRQGAKGANVLTF.

The chain has TRBV11-2 and TRBJ2-5, with unresolved D. The CDR3 has 16 amino acids. Per germline, CDR1 SGHAT and CDR2 FQNNGV. Trimming took off 5 bases at V and 5 bases at J, with 21 bases between the two ends. Written as DNA, the CDR3 is TGTGCCAGCAGCCCGATCGAGGCTCCCTTAACGGAGACCCAGTACTTC. The encoded protein is CASSPIEAPLTETQYF.

The CDR3 region is CASSPTGQGTNEKLFF. CDR3 nucleotide sequence: TGCGCCAGCAGCCCGACCGGACAGGGGACTAATGAAAAACTGTTTTTT. V and J are TRBV5-1 and TRBJ1-4; 9 bases line up with TRBD1. CDR3 length equals 16 residues. Germline loops: CDR1 SGHRS, CDR2 YFSETQ. V lost 4 bases to trimming and J lost 2 bases; unmatched junction nucleotides: 6.

The chain has TRBV5-1 and TRBJ2-5; the D gene is possibly TRBD2 (5 bases). There are 16 residues in the CDR3. CDR1 is SGHRS, CDR2 YFSETQ, per germline. Between the trimmed V and J ends, which lost 0 bases and 4 bases, there was a span of 16 bases. The CDR3 DNA sequence: TGCGCCAGCAGCTTGGGCCCGGGAACGGTTGGAGAGACCCAGTACTTC. This codes for CASSLGPGTVGETQYF.

V gene TRBV6-5 combines with J gene TRBJ1-2; TRBD1 is a possible D gene (5 bases). The length of the CDR3 is 15 residues. Trimming left V 9 bases short and J 4 bases short, with 21 bases between. CDR1 MNHEY and CDR2 SVGAGI come from the germline V gene. CDR3 in DNA: TGTGCCAGTTTAGTTAACGCCGGGAGGGGCTATGGCTACACCTTC. As protein: CASLVNAGRGYGYTF.

V usage is TRBV28 and J usage is TRBJ1-5; no clear D. Per the germline V gene, CDR1 is MDHEN and CDR2 is SYDVKM. This CDR3 has 14 residues. V lost 7 bases and J 4 bases, leaving 14 bases between the germline ends. CDR3 DNA sequence: TGTGCCAGCAACCGCAGTGGAGGGAATCAGCCCCAGCATTTT. This sequence encodes CASNRSGGNQPQHF.

Written as DNA, the CDR3 is TGTGCCAGCTCACCACTCCGGGATACCTACGAGCAGTACTTC. It specifies CASSPLRDTYEQYF. This chain connects TRBV18 to TRBJ2-7; D is possibly TRBD2 (5 bases). CDR1 is KGHSH and CDR2 is LQKENI in the germline V gene. Trimming removed 1 base at V and 2 bases at J, with 9 bases between. The CDR3 sequence is 14 residues long.

The CDR3 nucleotides are TGTGCCACCAGTGATTTCATGAGAGGCTACACCTTC. It codes for CATSDFMRGYTF. V is TRBV24-1 and J is TRBJ1-2, with D unresolved. The V gene lost 1 base and the J gene lost 8 bases, with 7 bases spanning the gap. Germline V gene sequence: CDR1 KGHDR, CDR2 SFDVKD. The CDR3 covers 12 residues.

The CDR3 loop reads CASSSPSTEGNYGYTF. The CDR3 nucleotides are TGTGCCAGCAGTTCCCCCAGCACCGAGGGTAACTATGGCTACACCTTC. The chain combines TRBV28 with TRBJ1-2; D not resolved. The CDR3 runs to 16 residues. Trimming stripped 4 bases from V and 1 base from J, with 16 bases between. From germline, CDR1 is MDHEN and CDR2 SYDVKM.

The genes are TRBV6-5 and TRBJ2-1, with 12 bases identical to TRBD2. Germline assignment: CDR1 MNHEY and CDR2 SVGAGI. The CDR3 runs to 15 residues. The trim removed 4 bases at V and 4 bases at J, leaving 2 bases unmatched. Here the CDR3 DNA reads TGTGCCAGCAGTTCCGGGACTAGCGGGTACAATGAGCAGTTCTTC. It codes for CASSSGTSGYNEQFF.

This clone was seen once. The CDR3 reads CASWGQGVIEAFF. For the CDR3, the DNA is TGTGCCAGCTGGGGACAGGGGGTTATTGAAGCTTTCTTT. V usage is TRBV6-5 and J usage is TRBJ1-1; 11 bases are a match to TRBD1. The germline gives CDR1 MNHEY, CDR2 SVGAGI. The CDR3 is 13 residues long. V shed 8 bases, J shed 7 bases, and the junction held 6 bases outside the gene matches.

The rearrangement links TRBV6-5 to TRBJ1-2, with D unclear. The CDR3 sequence is 13 residues long. V was shortened by 2 bases and J by 2 bases, with 6 bases between the two germline ends. Germline V gives CDR1 MNHEY, CDR2 SVGAGI. Here the CDR3 reads CASSYGENYGYTF. The CDR3 DNA sequence: TGTGCCAGCAGTTACGGGGAGAACTATGGCTACACCTTC.

The chain is built from TRBV19 and TRBJ1-6; 8 bases are a match to TRBD1. The CDR3 is 15 residues long. V lost 0 bases, J lost 10 bases, and 5 bases stayed unmatched. Germline V gives CDR1 LNHDA, CDR2 SQIVND (reference sequence). CDR3 loop: CASSIDGQGGSPLHF. The CDR3, as DNA: TGTGCCAGTAGTATAGATGGACAGGGTGGCTCACCCCTCCACTTT.

This clone showed up just a few times. DNA for the CDR3: TGCGCCAGCAGCTTGGAGGGACAGGGGTACGGGGCCAACGTCCTGACTTTC. This translates into CASSLEGQGYGANVLTF. The V and J genes are TRBV5-1 and TRBJ2-6; TRBD1 aligns across 10 bases. The CDR3 covers 17 residues. The ends lost 0 bases at V and 4 bases at J; junction bases unmatched: 4. Germline V gene sequence: CDR1 SGHRS, CDR2 YFSETQ.

This chain joins TRBV5-1 and TRBJ2-1, with no clear D. Germline CDR1 is SGHRS and CDR2 is YFSETQ. Trimming removed 4 bases at V and 8 bases at J, with 16 bases between. The CDR3 extends over 14 amino acids. The CDR3 protein is CASSLQRGPDEQFF. In DNA form, the CDR3 reads TGCGCCAGCAGCCTGCAACGTGGTCCGGATGAGCAGTTCTTC.

V gene TRBV4-2 combines with J gene TRBJ1-2, with D possibly being TRBD1 (5 bases). Trimming shortened V by 2 bases and J by 8 bases, and 12 bases separated the two germline ends. This CDR3 comprises 13 residues. CDR1 and CDR2 (germline): LGHNA, YNFKEQ. The chain's CDR3 is CASSQLGGEGYTF. The CDR3 bases are TGTGCCAGCAGCCAATTAGGAGGGGAGGGCTACACCTTC.